A selection of T cell receptor beta chains follows, all from one sample in a study of identical twins. TCRdb itself ran the 5' RACE reads through MiXCR, one entry per CDR3 protein. The sample has 400,000 to 500,000 distinct CDR3 sequences; around 15% are singletons. This sample was shared with a second study, whose subject was yellow fever vaccine responses in identical twins.

Sequenced sample: CD4+ T cells sorted from blood. The source is a woman aged 18-30 years in good health. Both conserved end residues are part of each CDR3. The D gene is left open where the match is weak. Clone size is shown for a subset of rows, as once, few, many or a class of expanded clone.

abundance	v_gene	j_gene	d_gene	CDR3aa	CDR3nt
.	TRBV10-3	TRBJ2-1	TRBD1	CAISAGTGANNEQFF	TGTGCCATCAGTGCTGGGACAGGGGCCAACAATGAGCAGTTCTTC
many	TRBV7-8	TRBJ2-7	TRBD2	CASSPWGGEQYF	TGTGCCAGCAGCCCCTGGGGGGGCGAGCAGTACTTC
few	TRBV5-6	TRBJ2-2	.	CASSLWAGELFF	TGTGCCAGCAGCCTGTGGGCCGGGGAGCTGTTTTTT
many	TRBV29-1	TRBJ2-2	.	CSVGQAMTNTGELFF	TGCAGCGTTGGGCAGGCTATGACGAACACCGGGGAGCTGTTTTTT
few	TRBV3-1	TRBJ1-4	.	CASSQDRGFKAEKLFF	TGTGCCAGCAGCCAAGACCGAGGCTTCAAGGCTGAAAAACTGTTTTTT
.	TRBV12-2	TRBJ2-1	.	CASRPSKGTSYNEQFF	TGTGCAAGTCGCCCCTCGAAAGGGACAAGCTACAATGAGCAGTTCTTC
few	TRBV24-1	TRBJ1-2	.	CATSDSSLSGVNYGYTF	TGTGCCACCAGTGATTCTTCGTTATCCGGGGTAAACTATGGCTACACCTTC
few	TRBV20-1	TRBJ2-5	.	CSASAFGSERRGVETQYF	TGCAGTGCTAGCGCTTTCGGAAGTGAGCGGAGGGGGGTTGAGACCCAGTACTTC
many	TRBV3-2	TRBJ2-7	.	CASSQDWARSYEQYF	TGTGCCAGCAGCCAAGATTGGGCTAGATCCTACGAGCAGTACTTC
few	TRBV5-1	TRBJ2-7	TRBD2	CASSDVAGVYEQYF	TGCGCCAGCAGCGACGTAGCGGGAGTTTACGAGCAGTACTTC
.	TRBV2	TRBJ1-4	.	CASSVGPTNEKLFF	TGTGCCAGCAGTGTCGGGCCAACTAATGAAAAACTGTTTTTT
.	TRBV12-3/TRBV12-4	TRBJ1-1	.	CASSLRGAEAFF	TGTGCCAGCAGTTTAAGGGGCGCTGAAGCTTTCTTT
few	TRBV4-1	TRBJ2-2	TRBD2	CASSPGLGGDTGELFF	TGCGCCAGCAGCCCGGGACTAGGTGGTGACACCGGGGAGCTGTTTTTT
few	TRBV20-1	TRBJ2-1	.	CSALWVRNEQFF	TGCAGTGCGTTGTGGGTGCGCAATGAGCAGTTCTTC
few	TRBV24-1	TRBJ2-3	.	CATSPGPPINTDTQYF	TGTGCCACCAGCCCGGGACCACCAATTAACACAGATACGCAGTATTTT
few	TRBV5-1	TRBJ2-7	.	CASSTTPTGLGTPEQYF	TGCGCCAGCAGCACGACGCCAACAGGGCTAGGGACGCCAGAGCAGTACTTC
few	TRBV28	TRBJ2-7	.	CASREGGGNYEQYF	TGTGCCAGCAGGGAGGGTGGAGGCAACTACGAGCAGTACTTC
few	TRBV24-1	TRBJ2-3	.	CATSDSQGLAQYF	TGTGCCACCAGTGATTCCCAGGGATTGGCGCAGTATTTT
few	TRBV5-8	TRBJ2-7	.	CASSLVVVAEQYF	TGTGCCAGCAGCTTGGTGGTCGTTGCCGAGCAGTACTTC
many	TRBV6-1	TRBJ2-2	.	CASRPGANTGELFF	TGTGCCAGCAGGCCGGGGGCGAACACCGGGGAGCTGTTTTTT
.	TRBV2	TRBJ1-2	.	CASSSRQAVGYTF	TGTGCCAGCAGCTCGCGGCAGGCCGTGGGCTACACCTTC
few	TRBV6-1	TRBJ2-4	TRBD1	CASSELGRQGIKNIQYF	TGTGCCAGCAGTGAATTAGGGAGACAGGGGATAAAAAACATTCAGTACTTC
.	TRBV6-4	TRBJ1-1	.	CASSGWTDMNTEAFF	TGTGCCAGCAGTGGGTGGACAGACATGAACACTGAAGCTTTCTTT
.	TRBV6-1	TRBJ2-7	TRBD1	CASWDRGFEQYF	TGTGCCAGTTGGGACAGGGGGTTCGAGCAGTACTTC
many	TRBV7-2	TRBJ2-2	.	CASSLVGYGELFF	TGTGCCAGCAGCTTAGTCGGGTACGGGGAGCTGTTTTTT
many	TRBV10-3	TRBJ1-2	.	CAISPGNYGYTF	TGTGCCATCAGCCCGGGCAACTATGGCTACACCTTC
few	TRBV18	TRBJ2-1	TRBD2	CASSPPASGGLNEQFF	TGTGCCAGCTCACCCCCGGCTAGCGGGGGGTTAAATGAGCAGTTCTTC
.	TRBV20-1	TRBJ1-2	.	CSARDMLGGYTF	TGCAGTGCTAGAGACATGCTAGGCGGCTACACCTTC
few	TRBV7-8	TRBJ2-2	TRBD1	CASSPGTDKHTGELFF	TGTGCCAGCAGCCCCGGGACAGACAAACACACCGGGGAGCTGTTTTTT
few	TRBV5-1	TRBJ1-2	.	CASRPGDGLYGYTF	TGCGCCAGCCGACCGGGGGACGGCCTCTATGGCTACACCTTC
many	TRBV11-2	TRBJ2-3	.	CASSFIPGDTQYF	TGTGCCAGCAGCTTCATACCGGGGGATACGCAGTATTTT
.	TRBV6-5	TRBJ2-4	.	CASSYSGVGKNIQYF	TGTGCCAGCAGTTACTCAGGGGTTGGCAAAAACATTCAGTACTTC
.	TRBV6-5	TRBJ2-1	TRBD1	CASSYWDRGRNEQFF	TGTGCCAGCAGTTATTGGGACAGGGGTCGCAATGAGCAGTTCTTC
many	TRBV6-1	TRBJ1-5	TRBD1	CASSLAGGDQPQHF	TGTGCCAGCAGTCTCGCAGGGGGCGATCAGCCCCAGCATTTT
.	TRBV27	TRBJ1-6	.	CASRTGDSPLHF	TGTGCCAGCAGGACCGGGGATTCACCCCTCCACTTT
.	TRBV12-3/TRBV12-4	TRBJ2-3	TRBD1	CASSALDRGGDTQYF	TGTGCCAGCAGTGCCCTGGACAGGGGTGGAGATACGCAGTATTTT
many	TRBV12-3/TRBV12-4	TRBJ2-1	.	CASTENRDFYNEQFF	TGTGCCAGCACCGAGAACCGGGACTTTTACAATGAGCAGTTCTTC
.	TRBV2	TRBJ2-7	TRBD1	CASSRTGGSSSYEQYF	TGTGCCAGCAGTCGGACAGGGGGTTCCAGCTCCTACGAGCAGTACTTC
few	TRBV7-9	TRBJ2-3	TRBD1	CASSLAHGTGWYF	TGTGCCAGCAGCTTAGCGCATGGGACAGGGTGGTATTTT
.	TRBV10-2	TRBJ2-5	.	CASSESKGIVEETQYF	TGCGCCAGCAGTGAGTCGAAAGGGATAGTCGAAGAGACCCAGTACTTC
few	TRBV11-2	TRBJ2-3	.	CATRQDTQYF	TGTGCCACCCGTCAAGATACGCAGTATTTT